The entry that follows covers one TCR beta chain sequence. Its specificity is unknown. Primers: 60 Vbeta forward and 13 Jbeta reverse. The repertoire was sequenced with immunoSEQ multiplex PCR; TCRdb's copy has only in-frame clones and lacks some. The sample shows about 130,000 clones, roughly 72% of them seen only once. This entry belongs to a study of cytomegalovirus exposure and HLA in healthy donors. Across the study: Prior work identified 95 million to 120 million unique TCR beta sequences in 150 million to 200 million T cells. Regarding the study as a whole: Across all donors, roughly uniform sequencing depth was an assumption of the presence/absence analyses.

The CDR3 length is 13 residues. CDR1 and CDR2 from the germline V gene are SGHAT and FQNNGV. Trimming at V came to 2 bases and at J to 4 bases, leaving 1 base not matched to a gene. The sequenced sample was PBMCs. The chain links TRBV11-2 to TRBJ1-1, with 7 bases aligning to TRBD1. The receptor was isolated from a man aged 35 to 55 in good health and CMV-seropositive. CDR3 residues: CASSLNRGTEAFF. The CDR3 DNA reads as TGTGCCAGCAGCTTAAACAGGGGCACTGAAGCTTTCTTT.